This T cell receptor (beta chain) was found in a study of blood T cell repertoires in COVID-19 (dated by TCRdb to 2019 to 2021). For the wider study: The collaborator samples originated in the United States, Italy and Spain and spanned the acute and convalescent phases of COVID-19. The prospective study material was composed of cDNA or gDNA derived from T cells, B-cell-depleted T cells, or PBMCs. Deeply sampled blood TCRbeta repertoires from subjects exposed to, actively infected with, or recovered from COVID-19 were included in the dataset. The repertoires were released in a freely available public database meant as a resource for research on the immune response to SARS-CoV-2. Samples were obtained from the ongoing ImmuneRACE study (first 160 participants) and from about 1,300 subjects provided by 6 global collaborators. The sample metadata nearly always contained a de-identified subject ID, COVID-19 status, age in years and sex. HLA class I and class II types, where available, came from metadata supplied by the sample provider rather than from assay-based typing.

What the research found in general, with its limitations: The amount of clinical and demographic metadata varied by source and participant and was provided uncurated.

Participants in the prospective study were aged about 18 to 89 years, lived in 20 to 30 United States geographic areas, and enrolled through a virtual design. Cohort assignment in the prospective study relied on participant-reported clinical history from a screening survey and a study questionnaire. Recovered participants in ImmuneRACE Cohort 3 were defined by two consecutive negative NP/OP PCR tests, clearance by a healthcare professional, or resolution of symptoms. In the prospective study, mobile phlebotomists collected whole blood, serum and a nasopharyngeal or oropharyngeal swab from each participant. Additional blood draws and questionnaires over an approximately two-month period could optionally be provided by prospective study participants. Blood samples from the prospective study were shipped frozen or at room temperature prior to DNA extraction. This clone has only a few counts. No cognate antigen has been identified for it. No base qualities exist here, and no much larger clone lies one base off it.

TCRbeta CDR3 regions were amplified from genomic DNA using the immunoSEQ Assay, a bias-controlled multiplex PCR. Regarding the original processing steps: Nucleated cell counts per sample were estimated from amplification of reference gene primers within the assay. Sequence reads were collapsed and filtered to measure the absolute abundance of every unique TCRbeta CDR3 rearrangement. Productive Simpson clonality was computed per sample as the square root of Simpson's diversity index over productive rearrangements. TCRdb's version of the immuneACCESS table is confined to in-frame rearrangements and falls short of the full clone set. An unresolved V gene accounts for under half of the shortfall where checked; the remainder is of unknown origin. V, J and clone size are those of that table, while D and trimming were read from the DNA. The sample contains 150,000 to 250,000 clones, 65% to 85% of them found a single time. The ten largest clones take up 7.5% of the sample.

This clonotype was sampled from a middle-aged man who had recovered from COVID-19. The sequenced material came from PBMCs or T cells enriched from blood (not recorded which).

The CDR3 amino acid sequence is: CASSLQPSGGSYEQYF. The DNA sequence is as follows: TGTGCCAGCAGCTTACAACCTTCTGGGGGGAGCTACGAGCAGTACTTC. The sequence joins TRBV5-5 to TRBJ2-7; a tentative D match to TRBD2 spans 6 bases. There are 16 amino acids in the CDR3, from cysteine to phenylalanine inclusive. Solely the CDR3 DNA is kept, with 48 bases framed from the first base. In the germline V gene (reference sequence), CDR1 corresponds to SGHKS and CDR2 to YYEKEE. V lost 2 bases and J lost 3 bases; the stretch between them is 18 bases long.